This T cell receptor (beta chain) was sequenced during a study of blood T cell repertoires in COVID-19. Turning to the study itself: Samples came from the United States, Italy and Spain, spanning acute and convalescent COVID-19. T cells, B-cell-depleted T cells, or PBMCs provided the cDNA or gDNA that served as material.

CDR1 and CDR2 (germline): KGHSH, LQKENI. The CDR3 is 12 residues long. V was trimmed by 4 bases and J by 2 bases, leaving 5 bases between them. Per the original methods: How many nucleated cells were present was estimated from reference gene primer amplification. Profiling relied on immunoSEQ multiplex PCR, and the TCRdb table lists in-frame clones only, not all of them. Clone size and the V and J calls come from that table; the DNA yielded D and trimming. Of some 210,000 clones listed, around 92% are singletons. The receptor was derived from a man aged 30 to 39 with acute or convalescent COVID-19. The specimen was peripheral blood. The chain carries TRBV18 and TRBJ2-5; D perhaps matches TRBD1 (5 bases). The CDR3 loop reads CASSRTQETQYF. CDR3 coding DNA: TGTGCCAGCTCACGGACACAAGAGACCCAGTACTTC.